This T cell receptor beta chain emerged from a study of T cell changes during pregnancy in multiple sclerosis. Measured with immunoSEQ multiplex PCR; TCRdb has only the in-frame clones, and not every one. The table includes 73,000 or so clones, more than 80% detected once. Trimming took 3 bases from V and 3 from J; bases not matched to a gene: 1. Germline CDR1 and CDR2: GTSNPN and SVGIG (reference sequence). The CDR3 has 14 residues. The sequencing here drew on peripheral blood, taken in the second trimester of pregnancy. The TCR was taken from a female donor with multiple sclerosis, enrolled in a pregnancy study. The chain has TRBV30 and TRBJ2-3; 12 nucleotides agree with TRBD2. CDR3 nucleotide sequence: TGTGCCTGGAGACTAGCGGGGGGTACAGATACGCAGTATTTT. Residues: CAWRLAGGTDTQYF.